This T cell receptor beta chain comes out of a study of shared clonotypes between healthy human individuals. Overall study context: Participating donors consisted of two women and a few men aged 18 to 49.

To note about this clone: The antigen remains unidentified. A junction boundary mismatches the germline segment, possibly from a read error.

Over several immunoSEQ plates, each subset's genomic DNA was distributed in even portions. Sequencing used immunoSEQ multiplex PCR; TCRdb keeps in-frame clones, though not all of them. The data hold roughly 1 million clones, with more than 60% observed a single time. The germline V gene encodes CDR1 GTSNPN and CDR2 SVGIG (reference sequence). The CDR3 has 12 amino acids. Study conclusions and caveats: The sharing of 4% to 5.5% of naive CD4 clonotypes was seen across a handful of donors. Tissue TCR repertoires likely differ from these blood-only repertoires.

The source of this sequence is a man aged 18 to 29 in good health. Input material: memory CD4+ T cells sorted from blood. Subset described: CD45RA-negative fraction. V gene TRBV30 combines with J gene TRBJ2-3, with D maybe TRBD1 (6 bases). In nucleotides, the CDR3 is TGTGCCTGGAGGGGGGACACAGGTACGCAGTATTTT. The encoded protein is CAWRGDTGTQYF.